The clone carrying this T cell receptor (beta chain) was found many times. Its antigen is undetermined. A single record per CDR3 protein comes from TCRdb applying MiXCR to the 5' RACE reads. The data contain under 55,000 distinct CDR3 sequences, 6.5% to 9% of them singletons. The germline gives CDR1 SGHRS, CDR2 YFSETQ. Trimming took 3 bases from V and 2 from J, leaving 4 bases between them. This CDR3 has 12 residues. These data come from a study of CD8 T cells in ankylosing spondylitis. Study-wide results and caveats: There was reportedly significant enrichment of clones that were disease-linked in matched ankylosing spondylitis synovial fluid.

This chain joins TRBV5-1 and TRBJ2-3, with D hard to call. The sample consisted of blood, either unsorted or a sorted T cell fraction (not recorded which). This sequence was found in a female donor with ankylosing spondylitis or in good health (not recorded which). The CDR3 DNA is TGCGCCAGCAGCTACCACACAGATACGCAGTATTTT. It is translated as CASSYHTDTQYF.